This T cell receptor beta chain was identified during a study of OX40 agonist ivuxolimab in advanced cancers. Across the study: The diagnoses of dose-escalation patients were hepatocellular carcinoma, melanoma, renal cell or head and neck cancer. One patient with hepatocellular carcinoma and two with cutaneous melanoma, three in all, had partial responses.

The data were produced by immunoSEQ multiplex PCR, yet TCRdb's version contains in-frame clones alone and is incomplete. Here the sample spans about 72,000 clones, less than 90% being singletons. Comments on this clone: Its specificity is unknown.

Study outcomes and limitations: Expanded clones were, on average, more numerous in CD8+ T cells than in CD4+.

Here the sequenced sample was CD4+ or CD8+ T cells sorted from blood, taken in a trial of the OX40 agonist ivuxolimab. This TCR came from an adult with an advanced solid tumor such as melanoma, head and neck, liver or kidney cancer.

The chain's CDR3 is CASSSGGQNYGYTF. The CDR3 DNA sequence: TGTGCCAGCAGCTCTGGGGGGCAGAACTATGGCTACACCTTC. The chain links TRBV13 to TRBJ1-2, with a weak D call TRBD1 (6 bases). Germline CDR1 reads PRHDT; CDR2 reads FYEKMQ (reference sequence). Trimming took 4 bases from V and 2 from J, leaving 11 bases between them. The CDR3 spans 14 residues. The whole variable domain, filled in from reference TRBV13 and TRBJ1-2, reads AAGVIQSPRHLIKEKRETATLKCYPIPRHDTVYWYQQGPGQDPQFLISFYEKMQSDKGSIPDRFSAQQFSDYHSELNMSSLELGDSALYFCASSSGGQNYGYTFGSGTRLTVV.